This T cell receptor (beta chain) was sequenced for a study of CD4 T cells in relation to SARS-CoV-2 and coronaviruses. CD4+ T cells from unexposed donors were obtained before the COVID-19 pandemic (2011-2018). A remark on this clone: Germline is not matched at one junction end, which may reflect a read error.

The assay was immunoSEQ multiplex PCR, and TCRdb's table has in-frame clones only and misses some. The sample contains about 55,000 clones, roughly 85% of which appear only once. CDR1 and CDR2 (germline): LGHNA, YNFKEQ. CDR3 length equals 12 residues. Sequenced input: memory CD4+ T cells from PBMCs. This receptor was obtained from a human donor in good health. The chain employs TRBV4-2 and TRBJ1-2; 7 nucleotides agree with TRBD1. CDR3 nucleotide sequence: TGTGCCAGCAGCCACCTCCGCGGACAGGAAACGTTC. The encoded protein is CASSHLRGQETF.